This T cell receptor beta chain was retrieved from a study of cytomegalovirus exposure and HLA in healthy donors. V lost 2 bases to trimming and J lost 4 bases; unmatched junction nucleotides: 2. This CDR3 has 14 amino acids. The germline V gene encodes CDR1 KGHSH and CDR2 LQKENI. Using immunoSEQ multiplex PCR, the repertoire was profiled, and TCRdb retains in-frame clones only, with some absent. The sample contains about 280,000 clones, roughly 90% of which appear only once. Input material: PBMCs. The rearrangement links TRBV18 to TRBJ1-5; TRBD1 matches 7 bases. This clonotype was obtained from a woman younger than 30 in good health and CMV-seronegative. The CDR3 is CASSPGTANQPQHF. For the CDR3, the DNA is TGTGCCAGCTCACCAGGGACAGCAAATCAGCCCCAGCATTTT.